Below, one T cell receptor beta chain is given with its context. What it binds is not known. This specimen belongs to a study of naive and memory T cell subsets. Study findings and constraints: RNA-based TCR counts may shift with T cell activation and differentiation. A few larger clonotypes appeared in naive repertoires, especially CD8, possibly memory cells re-expressing CD45RA. Clonotypes are single alpha or beta chains, not paired receptors.

After the first PCR, alpha and beta chain libraries were processed separately. Cells stained for CD3, CD4, CD8, CD45RA, CD27 and viability were sorted into four CD45RA/CD27 subsets. The beta constant-region primer was an equimolar mix of two oligonucleotides covering TRBC1 and TRBC2. Four rounds of PCR amplified the ligated cDNA using nested alpha and beta constant-region primers plus SP2. MiXCR, applied by TCRdb to the UMI-ligation and nested PCR reads, yields one record per CDR3 protein. The sample carries around 93,000 distinct CDR3 sequences, around 11% recorded once. The CDR3 totals 15 residues. The junction had 7 bases not matched to a gene; V was cut back by 2 bases and J by 5 bases. CDR1 and CDR2 (germline): SGHRS, YFSETQ.

This TCR came from a human donor in good health. The rearrangement uses TRBV5-1 and TRBJ2-5; the match to TRBD1 covers 9 bases. Specimen: naive CD4+ T cells from blood. CDR3 in DNA: TGCGCCAGCAGCTTTAGCGGACAGGGGCCGGAGACCCAGTACTTC. Translation: CASSFSGQGPETQYF.